These 18 T cell receptor beta chains share one sample of origin, sequenced in a study of T cells in Graves' hyperthyroidism and ophthalmopathy. Amplification yielded TCR beta CDR3 regions, with RNA transcripts as the source. The HTBI primer set served for first-round RT-PCR of the TCR CDR3. Using its own MiXCR run on the multiplex PCR reads, TCRdb lists one record per CDR3 protein. The top ten hold about a sixth of the sample, which has 350,000 or so distinct CDR3 sequences, 15% to 20% seen once. Material for sequencing was blood. These receptors came from a woman aged 40 to 50 with Graves' ophthalmopathy.

This clonotype was observed at least ten times. The J gene is TRBJ2-2, the V gene TRBV10-1; D perhaps matches TRBD1 (5 bases). V lost 2 bases to trimming and J lost 3 bases, with 7 bases between them. This CDR3 contains 14 residues. CDR1 and CDR2 from the germline V gene are WNHNN and SYGVQD (reference sequence). The CDR3 sequence is CASSEGAYTGELFF. CDR3 coding DNA: TGCGCCAGCAGTGAGGGGGCCTACACCGGGGAGCTGTTTTTT.

At least ten counts were recorded for this clonotype. The CDR3 DNA reads as TGCGCCAGCAGCCAAGATCGAGGATCGCTTGAGACCTATGGCTACACCTTC. It specifies CASSQDRGSLETYGYTF. The rearrangement uses TRBV4-3 and TRBJ1-2; the D is unclear. V was shortened by 0 bases and J by 4 bases, with 18 bases between the two germline ends. Per the germline V gene, CDR1 is LGHNA and CDR2 is YSLEER. The CDR3 consists of 17 residues.

The rearrangement joins TRBV6-5 to TRBJ2-5; D not certain. CDR1 is MNHEY and CDR2 is SVGAGI in the germline V gene. Trimming removed 4 bases at V and 4 bases at J, with 10 bases between. The CDR3 loop spans 13 amino acids. DNA of the CDR3: TGTGCCAGCAGTTTATGGGCTAGAGAGACCCAGTACTTC. Its protein is CASSLWARETQYF.

The rearrangement uses TRBV15 and TRBJ1-1; 7 nucleotides align to TRBD1. J lost 7 bases, V lost 1 base, and 3 bases had no gene match. CDR3 length: 13 residues. CDR1 and CDR2 (germline): LNHNV, YYDKDF (reference sequence). CDR3 sequence (DNA): TGTGCCACCAGCAGAGCAGGGGGACTTGAAGCTTTCTTT. This gives the protein CATSRAGGLEAFF.

This clonotype was seen many times. This sequence joins TRBV14 and TRBJ2-7; 9 bases align to TRBD2. The junction had 7 bases not matched to a gene; V was cut back by 3 bases and J by 1 base. This CDR3 spans 16 amino acids. Germline V gives CDR1 SGHDN, CDR2 FVKESK. This CDR3 is CASSQREGKGSYEQYF. The CDR3 DNA sequence: TGTGCCAGCAGCCAGCGGGAGGGTAAGGGGTCCTACGAGCAGTACTTC.

This clonotype was observed at least ten times. The chain employs TRBV2 and TRBJ2-2; 7 nucleotides line up with TRBD2. Unmatched junction bases numbered 9, after V lost 6 bases and J lost 5 bases. Germline V gives CDR1 SNHLY, CDR2 FYNNEI. The CDR3 consists of 15 residues. CDR3: CASRRIAGRTGELFF. The CDR3 DNA is TGTGCCAGCAGAAGGATAGCGGGTCGGACCGGGGAGCTGTTTTTT. Variable domain in full (rest from reference TRBV2 and TRBJ2-2): EPEVTQTPSHQVTQMGQEVILRCVPISNHLYFYWYRQILGQKVEFLVSFYNNEISEKSEIFDDQFSVERPDGSNFTLKIRSTKLEDSAMYFCASRRIAGRTGELFFGEGSRLTVL.

This clonotype was found many times. This sequence joins TRBV5-1 and TRBJ2-2; unclear D gene. There are 16 residues in the CDR3. The germline V and J ends were trimmed by 1 base and 0 bases, with 10 bases remaining between them. Germline V gene lookup returns CDR1 SGHRS and CDR2 YFSETQ. The CDR3 nucleotides are TGCGCCAGCAGCTTGACGGCAGCCACGAACACCGGGGAGCTGTTTTTT. It yields the protein CASSLTAATNTGELFF.

At least ten counts were recorded for this clonotype. The gene calls are TRBV28 and TRBJ1-6, with unresolved D. The V and J ends lost 10 bases and 7 bases respectively, with 17 bases between them. This CDR3 spans 14 amino acids. CDR1 and CDR2 (germline): MDHEN, SYDVKM. CDR3 in amino acids: CATDTRTANSPLHF. The CDR3 coding sequence is TGTGCCACTGATACTCGGACGGCCAATTCACCCCTCCACTTT. The variable domain in full, with the rest retrieved from reference TRBV28 and TRBJ1-6, is DVKVTQSSRYLVKRTGEKVFLECVQDMDHENMFWYRQDPGLGLRLIYFSYDVKMKEKGDIPEGYSVSREKKERFSLILESASTNQTSMYLCATDTRTANSPLHFGNGTRLTVT.

The sample holds a few counts of this clonotype. The CDR3 region is CASSWPGQGANGYTF. Here the CDR3 DNA reads TGTGCCAGCAGCTGGCCGGGACAGGGGGCGAATGGCTACACCTTC. V gene TRBV3-1 combines with J gene TRBJ1-2, with 12 bases identical to TRBD1. The CDR3 contains 15 residues. V gave up 5 bases and J gave up 6 bases; unmatched junction bases: 7. The germline V gene encodes CDR1 LGHDT and CDR2 YNNKEL (reference sequence).

This clonotype was observed at least ten times. The chain has TRBV7-8 and TRBJ2-5, with D perhaps TRBD1 (5 bases). Trimming removed 2 bases from V and 2 bases from J, with 12 bases in between. The CDR3 is 15 residues long. Per the germline V gene, CDR1 is SGHVS and CDR2 is FQNEAQ. CDR3 residues: CASSLRLQEQETQYF. In nucleotides, the CDR3 is TGTGCCAGCAGCTTAAGGCTACAGGAACAAGAGACCCAGTACTTC.

This clonotype appeared many times. The rearrangement uses TRBV29-1 and TRBJ2-7; perhaps TRBD1 as D (6 bases). Germline V gives CDR1 SQVTM, CDR2 ANQGSEA. The V end was cut by 7 bases, the J end by 0 bases, with 13 bases between. The CDR3 sequence is 13 residues long. The CDR3: CSASTGDSYEQYF. For the CDR3, the DNA is TGCAGCGCATCGACAGGAGACTCCTACGAGCAGTACTTC.

This clonotype showed up many times. V usage is TRBV18 and J usage is TRBJ1-5; D unresolved. Germline lookup yields CDR1 KGHSH and CDR2 LQKENI. The germline V and J ends were trimmed by 4 bases and 6 bases, with 10 bases remaining between them. This CDR3 comprises 13 residues. The DNA of the CDR3 is TGTGCCAGCTCACAGGGTTTAACTCAGCCCCAGCATTTT. Its translation is CASSQGLTQPQHF.

This clonotype was recorded once. This may come from a read error, since a much larger clone is one base off. The chain uses TRBV7-9 and TRBJ1-1; D possibly corresponds to TRBD1 (5 bases). CDR3 size: 11 residues. The germline V gene encodes CDR1 SEHNR and CDR2 FQNEAQ (reference sequence). The CDR3 is CASSFGAEASF. The CDR3, as DNA: TGTGCCAGCAGCTTTGGGGCTGAAGCTTCCTTT.

This clonotype was seen at least ten times. The chain links TRBV19 to TRBJ1-1; tentative D call: TRBD1 (5 bases). This CDR3 has 16 amino acids. The ends were cut back, 3 bases at V and 0 bases at J, with 14 bases in the middle. Germline V gene lookup returns CDR1 LNHDA and CDR2 SQIVND (reference sequence). CDR3 coding DNA: TGTGCCAGTAGTATGGGGCTCCGGGGCATGAACACTGAAGCTTTCTTT. Translation: CASSMGLRGMNTEAFF.

The sample holds many counts of this clonotype. The chain links TRBV4-1 to TRBJ1-5; no definite D call. CDR1 is MGHRA, CDR2 YSYEKL, per germline. The CDR3 is 15 residues long. The ends were cut back, 1 base at V and 3 bases at J, with 10 bases in the middle. This chain's CDR3 is CASSQVKQSNQPQHF. CDR3 DNA sequence: TGCGCCAGCAGCCAAGTGAAACAGTCCAATCAGCCCCAGCATTTT.

This clonotype was found many times. The CDR3 region is CASNYRRRGGSGANVLTF. The CDR3 DNA is TGTGCCAGCAACTATAGGAGGAGAGGGGGCTCTGGGGCCAACGTCCTGACTTTC. The J gene is TRBJ2-6, the V gene TRBV7-2; possible D gene TRBD1, 6 bases. Looked up from germline, CDR1 is SGHTA and CDR2 is FQGNSA. Trimming removed 7 bases at V and 0 bases at J, with 19 bases between. The CDR3 covers 18 residues. The variable domain in full, completed from reference TRBV7-2 and TRBJ2-6, reads GAGVSQSPSNKVTEKGKDVELRCDPISGHTALYWYRQSLGQGLEFLIYFQGNSAPDKSGLPSDRFSAERTGGSVSTLTIQRTQQEDSAVYLCASNYRRRGGSGANVLTFGAGSRLTVL.

Concerning this clonotype: The junction departs from germline at one end; a sequencing error may be responsible. The chain employs TRBV7-9 and TRBJ1-2, with TRBD1 as a possible D gene (5 bases). The CDR3 sequence is 13 residues long. CDR1 is SEHNR, CDR2 FQNEAQ, per germline (reference sequence). The CDR3 reads CASSQEEGDGYTF. The CDR3 nucleotides are TGCGCCAGCAGCCAAGAGGAAGGGGATGGCTACACCTTC.

This clonotype was observed many times. V usage is TRBV4-3 and J usage is TRBJ2-7, with D perhaps TRBD1 (5 bases). The CDR3 sequence is 14 residues long. Germline values: CDR1 LGHNA, CDR2 YSLEER. V lost 0 bases and J 2 bases, leaving 8 bases between the germline ends. CDR3 sequence: CASSQDQGTYEQYF. CDR3 coding DNA: TGCGCCAGCAGCCAAGATCAGGGAACCTACGAGCAGTACTTC.